Only one count was recorded for the clone carrying this T cell receptor (beta chain). Its antigen is not identified. These data come from a study of long-term antiretroviral therapy in people with HIV. Study conclusions and caveats: ART-treated samples gained diversity yet remained below transplant donor controls.

The CDR3 has 17 amino acids. The J segment lost 1 base and the V segment lost 3 bases, leaving 5 bases of the junction unmatched. Per the germline V gene, CDR1 is LGHNA and CDR2 is YNFKEQ. immunoSEQ v3.0 was run at survey level. Assay: immunoSEQ multiplex PCR; the TCRdb copy retains only in-frame clones and omits some. This table has about 15,000 clones, 80% to 90% appearing once. This chain links TRBV4-2 with TRBJ2-3, with TRBD2 matching over 12 bases. This material consisted of unsorted PBMCs, taken 2.2 to 2.4 years before starting antiretroviral therapy. The receptor was derived from a woman aged 30 to 39 with HIV. The CDR3 DNA is TGTGCCAGCAGCCAGCTAGCGGGGGGGCCCGGCACAGATACGCAGTATTTT. It encodes CASSQLAGGPGTDTQYF.